Detailed here is one T cell receptor beta chain. These data belong to a study of blood T cell repertoires in COVID-19. As processed by the authors: The authors estimated nucleated cell counts from reference gene primer amplification. The data were produced by immunoSEQ multiplex PCR, yet TCRdb's version contains in-frame clones alone and is incomplete. The D gene and trimming were derived from the DNA, and the V and J assignments and clone size from that table. The profile shows approximately 240,000 clones, 65% to 85% of them singletons. V lost 4 bases, J lost 4 bases, and 0 bases stayed unmatched. The CDR3 loop spans 12 amino acids. CDR1 and CDR2 from the germline V gene are WNHNN and SYGVQD (reference sequence).

This chain links TRBV10-1 with TRBJ2-7; 8 nucleotides agree with TRBD1. This sequence originates from a woman between 35 and 50 years old with active or convalescent COVID-19. Sequencing was carried out using peripheral blood. CDR3 loop: CASSGQGYEQYF. The CDR3 DNA follows: TGCGCCAGCAGTGGACAGGGGTACGAGCAGTACTTC.